The text below deals with one T cell receptor beta chain. Its antigen is unidentified. The data derive from a study of cytomegalovirus exposure and HLA in healthy donors. The CDR3 is made up of 15 amino acids. The V end was cut by 5 bases, the J end by 0 bases, with 8 bases between. The germline V gene has CDR1 SGHAT and CDR2 FQNNGV. Both 60 Vbeta primers and 13 Jbeta primers went into the PCR. Original handling: As a later analysis found, there were 80 million or so unique TCR beta chains, of which roughly 11 million were shared. Data came from immunoSEQ multiplex PCR; TCRdb stores just in-frame clones and leaves some out. V and J calls and clone size are those listed in that table; D and trimming were worked out from the DNA. The sample holds around 210,000 clones, roughly 81% seen once. Whole-study findings and limits: HLA restriction was apparent for most CMV-associated TCR beta chains in a later analysis. Among the most significant clusters, several appeared linked to common viral pathogens in a later analysis. According to an earlier analysis, most TCR beta V segments yielded productive rearrangements about 90% or about 30% of the time.

Material: PBMCs. The chain carries TRBV11-2 and TRBJ2-6, with D unclear. The clonotype was recovered from a girl aged 2 to 10 in good health and CMV-seronegative. CDR3 amino acids: CASSHQFSGANVLTF. In DNA form, the CDR3 reads TGTGCCAGCAGCCACCAGTTCTCTGGGGCCAACGTCCTGACTTTC.